The 6 T cell receptor beta chains given below trace back to one sample, sequenced in a study of blood T cell repertoires in COVID-19. TCRdb's copy holds only in-frame clones and misses some; the assay was immunoSEQ multiplex PCR. Of approximately 3,300 clones listed, just over 90% are singletons. Sequencing was carried out using peripheral blood. These receptors came from a human donor in a cohort sampled during active COVID-19.

V usage is TRBV28 and J usage is TRBJ2-4, with a tentative D call TRBD2 (6 bases). Germline CDR1 and CDR2: MDHEN and SYDVKM. Trimming took off 3 bases at V and 6 bases at J, with 9 bases between the two ends. The CDR3 sequence is 13 residues long. CDR3 loop: CASSLRGVNIQYF. The DNA of the CDR3 is TGTGCCAGCAGTTTGCGCGGGGTAAACATTCAGTACTTC.

The V gene is TRBV30, the J gene TRBJ1-2; the match to TRBD1 covers 7 bases. CDR1 GTSNPN and CDR2 SVGIG come from the germline V gene (reference sequence). CDR3 size: 16 residues. J gave up 8 bases and V 0 bases, and 15 bases lay outside the gene matches. CDR3 protein: CAWSVRWRTGRRGYTF. For the CDR3, the DNA is TGTGCCTGGAGTGTACGTTGGAGGACAGGACGACGAGGCTACACCTTC. Combining the CDR3 with reference TRBV30 and TRBJ1-2 gives the whole variable domain SQTIHQWPATLVQPVGSPLSLECTVEGTSNPNLYWYRQAAGRGLQLLFYSVGIGQISSEVPQNLSASRPQDRQFILSSKKLLLSDSGFYLCAWSVRWRTGRRGYTFGSGTRLTVV.

The CDR3 region is CASSRQEISYEQYF. CDR3 nucleotides: TGTGCCAGTTCTCGACAGGAGATCTCCTACGAGCAGTACTTC. The chain employs TRBV19 and TRBJ2-7; weak D call: TRBD1 (6 bases). The germline V gene encodes CDR1 LNHDA and CDR2 SQIVND (reference sequence). Trimming shortened V by 8 bases and J by 0 bases, and 14 bases separated the two germline ends. The CDR3 runs 14 residues.

The chain employs TRBV3-1 (or the pseudogene TRBV3-2) and TRBJ1-5; 8 bases map to TRBD1. The CDR3 covers 15 residues. The germline V gene encodes CDR1 LGHDT and CDR2 YNNKEL (reference sequence). The J segment lost 6 bases and the V segment lost 1 base, leaving 5 bases of the junction unmatched. The CDR3 loop is CASSQVAGGGQPQHF. The CDR3 nucleotides are TGTGCCAGCAGCCAAGTGGCAGGGGGCGGTCAGCCCCAGCATTTT.

In this sample, this clone turned up a few times. This chain joins TRBV9 and TRBJ2-2; TRBD2 matches 7 bases. Germline CDR1 reads SGDLS; CDR2 reads YYNGEE. This CDR3 is built from 16 residues. With 0 bases clipped from V and 3 bases from J, the junction kept 5 bases outside the gene matches. The CDR3 region is CASSVGGGLDTGELFF. The DNA for the CDR3 is TGTGCCAGCAGCGTAGGCGGGGGTTTAGACACCGGGGAGCTGTTTTTT.

This chain uses TRBV7-9 with TRBJ2-1; 11 bases agree with TRBD1. Per germline, CDR1 SEHNR and CDR2 FQNEAQ (reference sequence). V was clipped by 1 base and J by 6 bases; unmatched bases: 5. This CDR3 region has 16 residues. The CDR3 DNA follows: TGTGCCAGCAGCTTAGGGTCAGGGACAGGGGGCAATGAGCAGTTCTTC. Protein product: CASSLGSGTGGNEQFF.